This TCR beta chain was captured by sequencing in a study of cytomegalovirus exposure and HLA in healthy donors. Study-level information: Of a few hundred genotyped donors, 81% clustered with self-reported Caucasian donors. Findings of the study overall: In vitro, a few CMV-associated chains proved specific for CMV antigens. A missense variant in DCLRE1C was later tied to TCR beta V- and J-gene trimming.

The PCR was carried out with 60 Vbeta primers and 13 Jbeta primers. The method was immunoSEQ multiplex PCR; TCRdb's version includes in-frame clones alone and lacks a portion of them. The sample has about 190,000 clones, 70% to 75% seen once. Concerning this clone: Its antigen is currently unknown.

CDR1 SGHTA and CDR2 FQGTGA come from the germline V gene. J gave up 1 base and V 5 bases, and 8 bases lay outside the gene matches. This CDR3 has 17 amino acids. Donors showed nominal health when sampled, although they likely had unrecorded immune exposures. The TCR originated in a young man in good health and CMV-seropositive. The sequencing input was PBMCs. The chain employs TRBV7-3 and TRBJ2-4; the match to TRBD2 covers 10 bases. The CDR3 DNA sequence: TGTGCCAGCAGCGCCCTAGCGGGAGTGGGGGCCAAAAACATTCAGTACTTC. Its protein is CASSALAGVGAKNIQYF.